This T cell receptor (beta chain) was found in a study of tumor and adjacent non-tumor tissue in lung cancer (dated by TCRdb to the late 2010s). Regarding the study in general: By cancer type, the cohort comprised eleven to twelve adenocarcinoma patients, a couple of squamous cell carcinoma patients and 1 small cell lung cancer patient. Among the 15 or so patients, ages ranged from about 30 to 85 years, about 10 were men and 5 were women, and disease was TNM stage I to III. A total of approximately 120,000,000 productive TCRbeta reads were generated by sequencing, corresponding to an average of around 3.8 million reads per sample. Bulk TCRbeta repertoires were compared between lung tumor tissue and matched distant non-tumor lung tissue obtained from around 14 lung cancer patients. Over 25 paired specimens, one tumor and one normal lung sample per patient, were profiled by TCRbeta CDR3 sequencing.

Broader findings and caveats from the paper: Neither the sequencing platform nor unique molecular identifiers are mentioned in the methods. Because peripheral blood was not sequenced, blood TCRbeta repertoires in the lung cancer patients of the study were not examined. Significantly higher TCR diversity (inverse Simpson) was observed in tumor tissue than in normal lung tissue (around 450 vs 150, P = 0.0075, Mann-Whitney U test). Only about 14 patients were in the cohort, and the authors stated that larger samples and more detailed clinical data are needed. TCR diversity was significantly higher in younger patients, and greater tumor TCR diversity was associated with shorter overall survival and shorter disease-free survival. A significantly larger cumulative share of the repertoire was made up by the top 100 clones in normal lung than in tumor tissue.

RNA was isolated from bulk, unsorted tissue, and RNA quality was assessed with a NanoDrop ND-1000 and an Agilent 2100. Donors were newly diagnosed lung cancer patients admitted for thoracic surgery in China between August and November 2014, without prior chemotherapy. Patients with previous radiotherapy or chemotherapy, or with another concurrent cancer, were excluded from the study. Surgical tissue pieces of 1-2 cm3 were preserved in RNAlater solution and were kept at -80 degrees C until use. This clonotype is a singleton in its sample. The clone's antigen remains unknown. A much larger clone sits a single nucleotide away, making a read error possible. Counted from cysteine to phenylalanine, this CDR3 has 12 amino acids. CDR3 DNA is the only sequence kept; it has 36 bases, read in frame from the first base. V is reduced by 2 bases and J by 12 bases, leaving a spacing of 14 bases between them. The germline V gene (reference sequence) sets CDR1 to MNHNY and CDR2 to SVGAGI.

Libraries were constructed by multiplex PCR. The sample was run on an Illumina HiSeq 2500. TCRbeta libraries were built by three rounds of nested PCR using primers (Table S4), following protocols modified from ARM-PCR. PCR products of 200-500 bp were gel-excised and purified with the QIAquick gel extraction kit before sequencing. Per the authors' processing: Trimmomatic was used to clean the reads, FLASH was used to merge the reads into complete CDR3 sequences, and MiTCR was used to assign the reads to V(D)J germline segments. Clonal diversity was calculated as the inverse Simpson's index using VDJtools. In-frame sequences lacking a premature stop codon were counted as productive reads. In-frame beta chains were kept once TCRdb had trimmed the public reads at Q25 with fastp and called clones with MiXCR. CDR3 protein duplicates are merged, each entry listing the most common genes and DNA. The V and J calls and clone size come from TCRdb's table, not from the authors' own analysis. Counted in this sample were approximately 71,000 distinct CDR3 sequences; just under 60% of them appeared once. The ten largest clones add up to 20% of the sample.

The receptor's source is a man aged 50 to 60 with non-small cell lung cancer. The specimen was lung tumor tissue. In this chain, TRBV6-6 is recombined with TRBJ2-7; the D segment might be TRBD1 or TRBD2, since each matches 5 bases. The nucleotide sequence reads TGTGCCAGCAGTTACCAGAGGGACCAGCTGTACTTC. Its translation reads: CASSYQRDQLYF.